The next 5 T cell receptor beta chains were all read from a single sample in a study of blood T cell repertoires in COVID-19. Profiled with immunoSEQ multiplex PCR; TCRdb holds only in-frame clones, not every one. The sample has more than 80,000 clones, under 85% seen once. Sequenced: peripheral blood. These receptors were taken from a woman in her 70s with acute or convalescent COVID-19.

This clone was recorded many times. V usage is TRBV7-9 and J usage is TRBJ2-2; D not resolved. The V and J ends lost 6 bases and 1 base respectively, with 6 bases between them. The CDR3 spans 13 residues. The germline gives CDR1 SEHNR, CDR2 FQNEAQ (reference sequence). The CDR3 loop reads CASRIENTGELFF. The CDR3, as DNA: TGTGCCAGCAGAATAGAGAACACCGGGGAGCTGTTTTTT. The full variable domain, completed using reference TRBV7-9 and TRBJ2-2, is DTGVSQNPRHKITKRGQNVTFRCDPISEHNRLYWYRQTLGQGPEFLTYFQNEAQLEKSRLLSDRFSAERPKGSFSTLEIQRTEQGDSAMYLCASRIENTGELFFGEGSRLTVL.

In nucleotides, the CDR3 is TGTGCCAGCAGCTCGTCGGTTAGCGGGATCTACAATGAGCAGTTCTTC. Its translation: CASSSSVSGIYNEQFF. The chain employs TRBV5-6 and TRBJ2-1, with 8 bases fitting TRBD2. Germline CDR1 SGHDT, CDR2 YYEEEE. The CDR3 is made up of 16 amino acids. The junction had 8 bases not matched to a gene; V was cut back by 3 bases and J by 3 bases.

This clone was seen a few times. The chain employs TRBV2 and TRBJ1-6; 8 bases align to TRBD1. V was clipped by 6 bases and J by 7 bases; unmatched bases: 8. The germline V gene has CDR1 SNHLY and CDR2 FYNNEI. This CDR3 contains 15 residues. The CDR3: CASRGQGASNSPLHF. The CDR3 nucleotides read TGTGCCAGCAGGGGTCAGGGGGCGTCGAATTCACCCCTCCACTTT.

The V and J genes are TRBV29-1 and TRBJ2-3, with D perhaps TRBD2 (6 bases). The CDR3 runs 13 residues. The germline V gene has CDR1 SQVTM and CDR2 ANQGSEA. The germline V and J ends were trimmed by 8 bases and 1 base, with 13 bases remaining between them. CDR3 protein: CSSISGGTDTQYF. CDR3 in DNA: TGCAGCTCTATATCGGGGGGCACAGATACGCAGTATTTT.

The V gene is TRBV19, the J gene TRBJ2-1, with 7 bases lining up with TRBD2. The CDR3 loop spans 16 amino acids. After removal of 7 bases from V and 1 base from J, the junction contained 10 bases not matched to a gene. Germline CDR1 reads LNHDA; CDR2 reads SQIVND (reference sequence). The CDR3 DNA reads TGTGCCAGTACTCGGAGGGCGGGGGATTCCTACAATGAGCAGTTCTTC. Protein sequence: CASTRRAGDSYNEQFF.